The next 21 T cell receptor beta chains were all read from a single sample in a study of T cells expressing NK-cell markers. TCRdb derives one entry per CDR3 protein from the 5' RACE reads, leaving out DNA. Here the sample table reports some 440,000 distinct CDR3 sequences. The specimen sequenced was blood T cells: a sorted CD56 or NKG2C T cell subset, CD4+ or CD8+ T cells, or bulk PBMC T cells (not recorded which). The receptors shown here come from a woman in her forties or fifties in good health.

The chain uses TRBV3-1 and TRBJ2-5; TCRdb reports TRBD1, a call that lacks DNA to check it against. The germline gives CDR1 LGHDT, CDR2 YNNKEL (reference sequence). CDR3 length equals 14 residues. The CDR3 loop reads CASSRNRGMETQYF.

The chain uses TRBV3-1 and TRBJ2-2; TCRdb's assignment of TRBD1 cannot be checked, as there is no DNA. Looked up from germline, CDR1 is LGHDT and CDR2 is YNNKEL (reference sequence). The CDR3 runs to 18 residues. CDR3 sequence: CASSPPPRQGANTGELFF.

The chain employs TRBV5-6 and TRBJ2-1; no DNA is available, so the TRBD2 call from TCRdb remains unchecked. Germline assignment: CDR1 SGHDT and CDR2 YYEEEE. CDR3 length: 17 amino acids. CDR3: CASSPPLAGPPRNEQFF.

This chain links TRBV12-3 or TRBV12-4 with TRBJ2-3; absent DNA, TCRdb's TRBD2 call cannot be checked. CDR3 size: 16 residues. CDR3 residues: CASSFWLAGVADTQYF.

This CDR3 reads CASTWSGRATSNQETQYF. This sequence joins TRBV11-2 and TRBJ2-5; TCRdb calls TRBD2, which cannot be checked without DNA. This CDR3 spans 18 amino acids. Germline V gene data show CDR1 as SGHAT and CDR2 as FQNNGV.

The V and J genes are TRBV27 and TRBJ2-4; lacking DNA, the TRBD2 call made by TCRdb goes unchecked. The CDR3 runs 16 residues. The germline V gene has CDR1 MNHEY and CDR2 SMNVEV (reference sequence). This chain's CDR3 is CASSPTSGRTKNIQYF.

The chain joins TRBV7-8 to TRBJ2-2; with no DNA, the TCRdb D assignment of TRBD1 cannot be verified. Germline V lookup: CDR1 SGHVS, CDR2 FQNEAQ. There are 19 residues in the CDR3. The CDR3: CASSLYVSGPVANTGELFF. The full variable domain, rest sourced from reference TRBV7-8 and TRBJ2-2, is GAGVSQSPRYKVAKRGQDVALRCDPISGHVSLFWYQQALGQGPEFLTYFQNEAQLDKSGLPSDRFFAERPEGSVSTLKIQRTQQEDSAVYLCASSLYVSGPVANTGELFFGEGSRLTVL.

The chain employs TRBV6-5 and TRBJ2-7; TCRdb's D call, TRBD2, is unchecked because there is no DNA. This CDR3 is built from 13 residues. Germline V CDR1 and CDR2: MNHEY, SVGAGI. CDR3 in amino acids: CATRDSYNWEQYF.

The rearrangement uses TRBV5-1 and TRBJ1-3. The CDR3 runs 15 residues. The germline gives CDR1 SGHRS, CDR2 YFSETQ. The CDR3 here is CASSGGRSSGNTIYF.

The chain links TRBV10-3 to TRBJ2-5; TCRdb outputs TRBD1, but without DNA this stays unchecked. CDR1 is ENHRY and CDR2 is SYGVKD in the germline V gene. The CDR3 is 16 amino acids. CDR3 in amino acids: CAISARDLRSEETQYF.

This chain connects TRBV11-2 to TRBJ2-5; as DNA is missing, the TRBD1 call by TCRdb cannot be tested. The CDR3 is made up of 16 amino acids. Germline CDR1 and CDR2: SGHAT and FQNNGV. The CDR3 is CASSFGRTNSQETQYF.

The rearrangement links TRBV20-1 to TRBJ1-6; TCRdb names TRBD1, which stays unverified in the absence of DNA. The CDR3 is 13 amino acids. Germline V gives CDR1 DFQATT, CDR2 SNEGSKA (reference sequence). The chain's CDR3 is CSARLDRNSPLHF.

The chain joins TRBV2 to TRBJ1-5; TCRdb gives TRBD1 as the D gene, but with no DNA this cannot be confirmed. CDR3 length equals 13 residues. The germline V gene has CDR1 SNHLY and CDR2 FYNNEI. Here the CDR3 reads CASSGQYFKPQHF.

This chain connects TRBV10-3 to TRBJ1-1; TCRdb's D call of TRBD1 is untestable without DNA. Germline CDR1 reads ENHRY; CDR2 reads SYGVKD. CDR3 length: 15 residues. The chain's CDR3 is CAASQGAIMNTEAFF.

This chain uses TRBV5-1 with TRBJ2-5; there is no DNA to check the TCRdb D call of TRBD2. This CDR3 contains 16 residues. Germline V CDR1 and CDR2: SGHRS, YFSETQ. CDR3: CASSATSGRAEETQYF.

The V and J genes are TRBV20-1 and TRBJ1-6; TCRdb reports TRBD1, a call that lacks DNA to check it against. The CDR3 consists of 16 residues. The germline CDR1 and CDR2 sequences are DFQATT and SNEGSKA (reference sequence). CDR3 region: CSARDRRVSYNSPLHF.

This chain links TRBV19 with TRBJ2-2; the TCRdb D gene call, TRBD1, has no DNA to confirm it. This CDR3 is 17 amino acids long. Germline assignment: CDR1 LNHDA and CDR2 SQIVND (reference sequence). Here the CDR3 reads CASSIGDRNTYTGELFF. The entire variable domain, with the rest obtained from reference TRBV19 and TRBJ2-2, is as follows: DGGITQSPKYLFRKEGQNVTLSCEQNLNHDAMYWYRQDPGQGLRLIYYSQIVNDFQKGDIAEGYSVSREKKESFPLTVTSAQKNPTAFYLCASSIGDRNTYTGELFFGEGSRLTVL.

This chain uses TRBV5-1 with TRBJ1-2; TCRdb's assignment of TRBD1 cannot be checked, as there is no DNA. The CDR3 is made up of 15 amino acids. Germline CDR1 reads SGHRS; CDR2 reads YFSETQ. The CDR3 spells CASGVTGTGGYGYTF.

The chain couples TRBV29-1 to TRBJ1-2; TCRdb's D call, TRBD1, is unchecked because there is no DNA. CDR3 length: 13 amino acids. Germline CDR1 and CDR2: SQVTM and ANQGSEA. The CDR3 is CSVGTGLPYGYTF.

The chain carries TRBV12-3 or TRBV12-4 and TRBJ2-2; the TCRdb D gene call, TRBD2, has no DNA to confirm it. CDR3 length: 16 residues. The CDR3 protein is CASSRRTSGGTGELFF.

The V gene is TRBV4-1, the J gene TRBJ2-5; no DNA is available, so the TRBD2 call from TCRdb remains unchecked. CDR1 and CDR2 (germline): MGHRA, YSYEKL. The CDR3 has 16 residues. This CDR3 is CASSQGVVGGKETQYF.